This T cell receptor (beta chain) stems from a study of CD8+CD57+ T cells in acquired aplastic anemia. Study information: Recorded DNA amounts for sorted CD4+ and CD8+ cells had an average of 3.2 ug. Healthy donors yielded about 10.8 million CD4+ cell reads on average. Study-level results: Patients had fewer than 35 CD8+ CDR3 sequences in common with controls (the shared set).

This clonotype has just one count. No antigen is known for it. An end of the junction differs from the germline gene, which may be a read error. Germline V lookup: CDR1 SGHAT, CDR2 FQNNGV. The CDR3 length is 13 residues. The study profiled TCR beta VDJ and CDR3 using genomic DNA as template. MiXCR, run by TCRdb on the reads, gives a single entry per CDR3 protein. The sample contains about 110,000 distinct CDR3 sequences, about half of which appear only once. Sequencing was done on a sample of sorted CD4+, CD8+, or CD8+CD57+ T cells (not recorded which) from PBMCs. This clonotype originated in a human donor in good health, serving as a control. V and J are TRBV11-2 and TRBJ1-1; TRBD1 might be the D (5 bases). The CDR3 coding sequence is TGTGCCGGCAGCTTGGCCAGGGAAACTGAAGCTTTCTTT. Protein sequence: CAGSLARETEAFF.